This record covers a single TCR beta chain. The data belong to a study of blood T cell repertoires in COVID-19. Assay: immunoSEQ multiplex PCR; the TCRdb copy retains only in-frame clones and omits some. The sample consists of about 36,000 clones, approximately 80% of them appearing once. Germline CDR1 and CDR2: MGHRA and YSYEKL. This CDR3 spans 14 amino acids. Between the trimmed V and J ends, which lost 2 bases and 7 bases, there was a span of 12 bases. The sequenced sample was peripheral blood. This clonotype originated in a man aged 50-60 years with active COVID-19. The chain recombines TRBV4-1 with TRBJ1-5; no clear D. The CDR3 region is CASSQLSIRQPQHF. In nucleotides, the CDR3 is TGCGCCAGCAGCCAATTAAGCATCCGGCAGCCCCAGCATTTT.